In its sample, the clone carrying this TCR beta chain was seen many times. These data originate in a study of T cells in Graves' hyperthyroidism and ophthalmopathy. Diagnoses were made from clinical symptoms, serum measures (thyroxine and TRAb), thyroid ultrasound and orbital computed tomography. The authors obtained PBMCs from over 8.5 ml of fresh peripheral blood. The V end lost 3 bases, the J end lost 5 bases, and 7 bases lay between the germline ends. CDR3 length: 13 residues. Regions amplified from RNA transcripts were the TCR beta CDR3 regions. When the TCR CDR3 underwent first-round RT-PCR, the HTBI primer set was used. TCRdb reprocessed the multiplex PCR reads via MiXCR and lists one record per CDR3 protein. The table has tens of thousands of distinct CDR3 sequences, roughly 49% seen once.

The rearrangement uses TRBV12-3 or TRBV12-4 and TRBJ2-2; no reliable D call. The specimen sequenced was blood. The origin of this receptor is a woman aged 45-59 years with Graves' hyperthyroidism that later progressed to Graves' ophthalmopathy. CDR3 sequence (DNA): TGTGCCAGCAGTTTGGGGTCGACCGGGGAGCTGTTTTTT. Amino acid sequence: CASSLGSTGELFF.